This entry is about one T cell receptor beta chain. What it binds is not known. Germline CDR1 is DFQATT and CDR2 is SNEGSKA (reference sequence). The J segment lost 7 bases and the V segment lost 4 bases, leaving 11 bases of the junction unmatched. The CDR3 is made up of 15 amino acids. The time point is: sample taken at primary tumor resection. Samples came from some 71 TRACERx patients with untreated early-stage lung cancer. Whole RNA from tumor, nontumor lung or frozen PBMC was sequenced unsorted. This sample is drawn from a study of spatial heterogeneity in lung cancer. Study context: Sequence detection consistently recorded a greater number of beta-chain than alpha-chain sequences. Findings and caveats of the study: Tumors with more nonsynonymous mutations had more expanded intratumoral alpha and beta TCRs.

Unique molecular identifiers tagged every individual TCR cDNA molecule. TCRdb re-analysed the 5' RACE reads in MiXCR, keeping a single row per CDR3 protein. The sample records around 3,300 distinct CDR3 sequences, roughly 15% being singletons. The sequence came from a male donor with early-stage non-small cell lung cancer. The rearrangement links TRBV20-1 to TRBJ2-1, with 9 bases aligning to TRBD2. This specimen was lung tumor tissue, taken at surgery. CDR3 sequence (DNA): TGCAGTGCTATGAGACTAGTGCGGGAGGGTAATGAGCAGTTCTTC. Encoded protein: CSAMRLVREGNEQFF.